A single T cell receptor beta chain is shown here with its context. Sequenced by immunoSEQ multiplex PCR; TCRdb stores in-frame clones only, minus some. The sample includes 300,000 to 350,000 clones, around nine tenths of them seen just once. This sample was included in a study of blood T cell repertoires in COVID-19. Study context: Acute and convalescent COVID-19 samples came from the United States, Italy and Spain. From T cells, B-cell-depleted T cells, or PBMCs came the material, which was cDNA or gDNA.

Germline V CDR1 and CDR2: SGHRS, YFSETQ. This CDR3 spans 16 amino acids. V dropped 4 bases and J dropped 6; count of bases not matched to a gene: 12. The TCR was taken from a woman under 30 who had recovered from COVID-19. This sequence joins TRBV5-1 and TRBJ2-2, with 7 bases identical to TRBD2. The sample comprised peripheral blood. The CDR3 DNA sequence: TGCGCCAGCAGCCCAACCGGACTAGATTGGCCCGGGGAGCTGTTTTTT. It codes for CASSPTGLDWPGELFF.